These 2 T cell receptor beta chains came from one sample sequenced in a study of blood T cells in healthy people across ages. A second PCR of 7 to 11 cycles used a sample-barcoded 5' primer and a J-beta primer mix. One entry per CDR3 protein, called by TCRdb with MiXCR from the 5' RACE reads. Of more than 650,000 distinct CDR3 sequences in the sample, approximately 21% were seen once. Source material: blood. Receptor source: a man between 70 and 80 years old in good health.

The chain employs TRBV6-9 and TRBJ2-5; D may be TRBD1 (6 bases). Gene TRBJ2-1 matches the end of the DNA better, so the J call may be wrong. This CDR3 has 13 amino acids. Germline CDR1 reads MNHGY; CDR2 reads SVAAGI. CDR3: CASKGVWLNEQFF. As DNA, the CDR3 is TGTGCCAGCAAGGGGGTATGGTTAAATGAGCAGTTCTTC.

Points on this clonotype: At one end the junction does not follow the germline gene, possibly because of a read error. The J gene is TRBJ1-4, the V gene TRBV12-3 or TRBV12-4; TRBD1 might be the D (6 bases). The CDR3 has 15 residues. The CDR3: CASSSPQGINEELFF. The DNA for the CDR3 is TGTGCCAGCAGCTCCCCACAGGGCATTAATGAAGAACTGTTTTTT.